These 13 T cell receptor beta chains were sequenced from one sample in a study of T cell changes during pregnancy in multiple sclerosis. Profiled with immunoSEQ multiplex PCR; TCRdb holds only in-frame clones, not every one. The table records 40,000 to 50,000 clones, around 90% of them present only once. This sample comprised CD4+ T cells from peripheral blood mononuclear cells, obtained in the third trimester of pregnancy. Source of these receptors: a female donor with multiple sclerosis, enrolled in a pregnancy study.

The chain uses TRBV7-9 and TRBJ1-1, with 9 bases matching TRBD1. J lost 1 base, V lost 7 bases, and 7 bases had no gene match. Per the germline V gene, CDR1 is SEHNR and CDR2 is FQNEAQ (reference sequence). The CDR3 loop spans 15 amino acids. The CDR3 DNA is TGTGCCAGCAATGAACTACAGGGGGCGAACACTGAAGCTTTCTTT. Translation gives CASNELQGANTEAFF.

V usage is TRBV5-1 and J usage is TRBJ2-2; D gene uncertain. This CDR3 spans 11 amino acids. Per germline, CDR1 SGHRS and CDR2 YFSETQ. The V end lost 4 bases, the J end lost 6 bases, and 4 bases lay between the germline ends. The CDR3 coding sequence is TGCGCCAGCAGCAGAGCCGGGGAGCTGTTTTTT. It encodes CASSRAGELFF.

V is TRBV6-1 and J is TRBJ2-3; D ambiguous. CDR1 and CDR2 from the germline V gene are MNHNS and SASEGT. The CDR3 length is 13 residues. V lost 5 bases and J lost 2, with 8 bases in between. This chain's CDR3 is CASSRHTTDTQYF. The CDR3 nucleotides read TGTGCCAGCAGTAGACATACCACAGATACGCAGTATTTT.

The gene calls are TRBV7-2 and TRBJ2-5, with D possibly being TRBD1 (7 bases). The germline gives CDR1 SGHTA, CDR2 FQGNSA. The CDR3 totals 16 residues. V gave up 6 bases and J gave up 4 bases, with 21 bases separating them. The CDR3 bases are TGTGCCAGCAGAAACCAAGGAGGGGGCGGAGGAGAGACCCAGTACTTC. Translating gives CASRNQGGGGGETQYF.

V is TRBV5-4 and J is TRBJ1-6; maybe TRBD1 (5 bases). The germline V gene encodes CDR1 SGHNT and CDR2 YYREEE (reference sequence). V lost 3 bases and J lost 7, with 17 bases in between. This CDR3 has 16 amino acids. The CDR3 DNA reads as TGTGCCAGCAGCTCTGGGACTCACGTTGAAAATTCACCCCTCCACTTT. It encodes CASSSGTHVENSPLHF.

This chain joins TRBV11-2 and TRBJ2-7; 7 bases are a match to TRBD2. This CDR3 spans 17 amino acids. The germline V gene has CDR1 SGHAT and CDR2 FQNNGV. J lost 3 bases, V lost 4 bases, and 15 bases had no gene match. The CDR3 spells CASSSPRGRLADYEQYF. In nucleotides, the CDR3 is TGTGCCAGCAGCTCCCCCCGCGGACGTCTAGCGGACTACGAGCAGTACTTC.

The CDR3 spells CASSQVGGGRANYGYTF. The CDR3 region has the DNA TGCGCCAGCAGCCAAGTAGGAGGGGGCAGAGCTAACTATGGCTACACCTTC. This chain links TRBV4-1 with TRBJ1-2, with TRBD1 matching over 7 bases. The length of the CDR3 is 17 residues. Germline V gene lookup returns CDR1 MGHRA and CDR2 YSYEKL. Trimming took 1 base from V and 0 from J; bases not matched to a gene: 8.

This chain joins TRBV9 and TRBJ2-1; TRBD2 might be the D (6 bases). This CDR3 is 15 amino acids long. V was trimmed by 0 bases and J by 5 bases, leaving 12 bases between them. Germline V lookup: CDR1 SGDLS, CDR2 YYNGEE. The CDR3 protein is CASSVVAGSHNEQFF. CDR3 sequence (DNA): TGTGCCAGCAGCGTAGTCGCGGGGTCTCACAATGAGCAGTTCTTC.

The chain combines TRBV21-1 with TRBJ1-5. TRBV21-1 is a listed pseudogene. The CDR3 runs to 12 residues. The CDR3 DNA reads TGTGCCAGCAGCAAACCTAAGCAGCCCCAGCATTTT. Amino acids: CASSKPKQPQHF.

The rearrangement joins TRBV7-2 to TRBJ1-5; D is unclear. Germline-derived CDR1 and CDR2 are SGHTA and FQGNSA. The V end lost 1 base, the J end lost 7 bases, and 14 bases lay between the germline ends. The CDR3 loop spans 15 amino acids. This CDR3 reads CASSLGSAARQPQHF. The CDR3 DNA sequence: TGTGCCAGCAGCTTAGGGTCGGCAGCTAGACAGCCCCAGCATTTT. Together with reference TRBV7-2 and TRBJ1-5, the CDR3 gives the full variable domain: GAGVSQSPSNKVTEKGKDVELRCDPISGHTALYWYRQSLGQGLEFLIYFQGNSAPDKSGLPSDRFSAERTGGSVSTLTIQRTQQEDSAVYLCASSLGSAARQPQHFGDGTRLSIL.

This clone has more than one count but fewer than ten. The chain employs TRBV29-1 and TRBJ2-1; TRBD2 matches at 14 bases. V gave up 7 bases and J gave up 0 bases; unmatched junction bases: 8. Germline V CDR1 and CDR2: SQVTM, ANQGSEA. The CDR3 covers 17 residues. CDR3 sequence (DNA): TGCAGCGCCCGGGGACTAGCGGGGGACAGCTCCTACAATGAGCAGTTCTTC. Its protein is CSARGLAGDSSYNEQFF.

V is TRBV21-1 and J is TRBJ1-2; the DNA was not compared with TRBD1, the D call given in the table. TRBV21-1 is listed as a pseudogene. This CDR3 comprises 11 residues. CDR3 protein: CASSKKGGYTF. The CDR3 region has the DNA TGTGCCAGCAGCAAGAAGGGGGGCTACACCTTC.

The chain has TRBV19 and TRBJ1-6; the match to TRBD1 covers 7 bases. Per germline, CDR1 LNHDA and CDR2 SQIVND (reference sequence). There are 14 residues in the CDR3. Trimming cost V 5 bases and J 7 bases; bases outside gene matches: 5. Written as DNA, the CDR3 is TGTGCCAGTAGTCTTACAGGGGTCAATTCACCCCTCCACTTT. Translated, it gives CASSLTGVNSPLHF.